This TCR beta chain is from a study of shared clonotypes between healthy human individuals. There were only Caucasian adults among the donors, and all lived in Nashville, Tennessee. The CDR3 spans 13 residues. Germline V gene sequence: CDR1 WNHNN, CDR2 SYGVQD (reference sequence). The trim removed 6 bases at V and 3 bases at J, leaving 3 bases unmatched. In regard to this clone: Its matching antigen is unknown.

Per the original data handling: Junction-only sequences without quality scores were provided by ImmunoSEQ, so filtering was different. The data were produced by immunoSEQ multiplex PCR, yet TCRdb's version contains in-frame clones alone and is incomplete. The V and J calls and clone size come from that table; D and trimming were worked out from the DNA. This table holds roughly 680,000 clones, about two thirds found once. Study-level points and caveats: As a rule, naive subsets had a larger estimated richness than memory subsets. A handful of donors shared approximately 5% of their naive CD4 clonotypes.

The sequence was obtained from a woman aged 25 to 39 in good health. Input material: memory CD4+ T cells sorted from blood. Subset: CD45RA-negative fraction. This chain links TRBV10-1 with TRBJ1-1, with 8 positions matching TRBD1. CDR3: CASSGTGYTEAFF. CDR3 nucleotide sequence: TGCGCCAGCAGCGGGACAGGCTACACTGAAGCTTTCTTT.